Detailed here is one T cell receptor (beta chain). Its target is unknown. The junction departs from the called germline gene at one end, perhaps through a read error. Unique molecular identifiers were built into the TCR beta cDNA libraries. T cells numbering roughly 0.9 to 11 million gave rise to some 520,000 cDNA molecules. One entry per CDR3 protein, called by TCRdb with MiXCR from the PCR reads. The data show approximately 770,000 distinct CDR3 sequences, 35% to 55% seen once. These data are taken from a study of post-analysis software for immune sequencing data. Study details: Disease courses included relapsing-remitting, secondary progressive and progressive-relapsing multiple sclerosis. General study findings and limits: Five TRBV segments were significantly more frequent in patients than in controls. TRBV5-6, TRBV5-1 and TRBV20-1 were among these segments. Multiple sclerosis patients showed significantly lower normalized Chao1 diversity than controls did. Under F measure analysis, samples from one preparation batch co-clustered strongly.

The CDR3 is made up of 16 amino acids. CDR1 and CDR2 from the germline V gene are SGHTA and FQGNSA. The material sequenced was blood. The TCR sequence derives from a girl aged 10 to 17 with multiple sclerosis. The V call is TRBV7-2, the J call TRBJ2-1; D perhaps matches TRBD1 (6 bases). The CDR3: CANSLGWTDPYNEQFF. CDR3 nucleotides: TGTGCCAACAGCTTGGGGTGGACAGACCCCTACAATGAGCAGTTCTTC.